This TCR beta chain was profiled in a study of blood T cell repertoires in COVID-19. Patients of the Seattle cohort, enrolled during active infection, were followed longitudinally. This table comes from immunoSEQ multiplex PCR, and its TCRdb copy is limited to in-frame clones, with some not included. The sample lists 180,000 or so clones; roughly four fifths were seen once. The material sequenced was peripheral blood. This TCR derives from a woman aged 40 to 50 with COVID-19, enrolled during active disease.

CDR3: CASHKAGGGTDTQYF. CDR3 bases: TGTGCCAGCCACAAAGCGGGAGGGGGCACAGATACGCAGTATTTT. The rearrangement joins TRBV18 to TRBJ2-3; 10 positions match TRBD2. CDR3 length: 15 residues. Trimming removed 8 bases from V and 1 base from J; junction bases left unmatched: 6. Germline CDR1 KGHSH, CDR2 LQKENI. The whole variable domain, remainder taken from reference TRBV18 and TRBJ2-3, is NAGVMQNPRHLVRRRGQEARLRCSPMKGHSHVYWYRQLPEEGLKFMVYLQKENIIDESGMPKERFSAEFPKEGPSILRIQQVVRGDSAAYFCASHKAGGGTDTQYFGPGTRLTVL.